The subject of this entry is one TCR beta chain. Antigen specificity is unknown. This table comes from immunoSEQ multiplex PCR, and its TCRdb copy is limited to in-frame clones, with some not included. The table shows around 110,000 clones, with approximately 93% occurring only once. The CDR3 spans 13 residues. Germline CDR1 reads MNHEY; CDR2 reads SMNVEV (reference sequence). V lost 5 bases, J lost 8 bases, and 15 bases lay in between. This record belongs to a study of T cell responses to AZD1222 COVID-19 vaccine. Study information: It was second doses at about 4 or about 12 weeks that were pooled.

Study findings and constraints: Vaccination with two AZD1222 doses was followed by a rise in Spike-specific TCR breadth and depth. Only after the peak T cell response were repertoires sampled. Donors were chiefly white British, with a greater number of females, and clonal diversity was perhaps underestimated.

This TCR was sampled from an adult in good health. The chain recombines TRBV27 with TRBJ1-2; D is ambiguous. The sequencing here drew on peripheral blood, taken on day 0 of AZD1222 vaccination. CDR3 sequence reads: CASSLPGRLGYTF. The CDR3 DNA sequence: TGTGCCAGCAGTCTCCCTGGACGGCTGGGCTACACCTTC.